This T cell receptor (beta chain) was retrieved from a study of shared clonotypes between healthy human individuals. General study points: Naive subsets typically showed greater estimated richness than memory subsets. The donor pool, a small one, limited the genetic and exposure-history diversity represented.

The method was immunoSEQ multiplex PCR; TCRdb's version includes in-frame clones alone and lacks a portion of them. The profile shows roughly 1,600,000 clones, just under 99% of them singletons. The CDR3 consists of 12 residues. Trimming left V 3 bases short and J 3 bases short, with 5 bases between. The germline CDR1 and CDR2 sequences are SEHNR and FQNEAQ (reference sequence). Concerning this clone itself: No antigen is known for it.

Sequenced input: naive CD4+ T cells sorted from blood. Subset noted: CD45RA+ positively selected. This receptor was taken from a man aged 25-45 years in good health. The chain combines TRBV7-9 with TRBJ1-2; no reliable D call. The CDR3 DNA is TGTGCCAGCAGCTTCGTTGACTATGGCTACACCTTC. It codes for CASSFVDYGYTF.